Sequencing of this T cell receptor beta chain was carried out in a study of T cell responses to AZD1222 COVID-19 vaccine. The germline CDR1 and CDR2 sequences are ENHRY and SYGVKD. The V end was cut by 5 bases, the J end by 8 bases, with 12 bases between. The CDR3 is 13 amino acids. The study, taken as a whole, reports: Receipt of two AZD1222 doses was followed by a rise in Spike-specific TCR breadth and depth. A reported finding is that nearly half of spike-specific TCRs target unmutated variant regions.

Only in-frame clones appear in the TCRdb table, and some are missing; sequencing was by immunoSEQ multiplex PCR. The sample yields about 83,000 clones, 70% to 90% seen once. A word on this clone: Its antigen is unknown.

The TCR was taken from an adult who received the AZD1222 COVID-19 vaccine. V usage is TRBV10-3 and J usage is TRBJ1-4; D perhaps matches TRBD1 (6 bases). The sample in question was peripheral blood, obtained 28 days after the second AZD1222 dose. For the CDR3, the DNA is TGTGCCATCAGTTCAGGGGAGGAAGAAAAACTGTTTTTT. Its protein is CAISSGEEEKLFF.